Reported below is one TCR beta chain. These data are taken from a study of control samples from healthy donors and cancer patients. CDR3 length: 16 residues. V was clipped by 3 bases and J by 0 bases; unmatched bases: 5. Germline V lookup: CDR1 MNHEY, CDR2 SVGAGI. Profiled with immunoSEQ multiplex PCR; TCRdb holds only in-frame clones, not every one. Of under 65,000 clones in the sample, more than 85% were seen once. This sequence was found in a man in his thirties or forties with colorectal cancer. Sequencing was done on a sample of PBMCs. This rearrangement joins TRBV6-5 to TRBJ2-3; 8 bases map to TRBD2. The CDR3 bases are TGTGCCAGCAGTTATGGGCGGGGGGCTAGCACAGATACGCAGTATTTT. It specifies CASSYGRGASTDTQYF.